This TCR beta chain originates from a study of OX40 agonist ivuxolimab in advanced cancers. Data came from immunoSEQ multiplex PCR; TCRdb stores just in-frame clones and leaves some out. The data contain roughly 90,000 clones, roughly 87% of them singletons. CDR1 and CDR2 from the germline V gene are SGHTA and FQGNSA. The CDR3 contains 17 residues. The V and J ends lost 4 bases and 5 bases respectively, with 23 bases between them. This clone has just a few counts. The gene calls are TRBV7-2 and TRBJ2-5; D is possibly TRBD1 or TRBD2 (6 bases each). The clonotype was recovered from an adult with an advanced solid tumor such as melanoma, head and neck, liver or kidney cancer. Sample: CD4+ or CD8+ T cells sorted from blood, taken in a trial of the OX40 agonist ivuxolimab. DNA for the CDR3: TGTGCCAGCAGCTATGGATTTAGGAGGGGGTCTGTCGAGACCCAGTACTTC. Encoded protein: CASSYGFRRGSVETQYF.